The 25 T cell receptor beta chains in this list originate from one sample, sequenced in a study of CD8 T cells in Susac syndrome. After extraction with the RNeasy kit, 0.5 to 1 ug of the RNA was reverse transcribed using random hexamers. TCRdb re-called the immunoSEQ multiplex PCR reads with MiXCR, one entry per CDR3 protein. Found here are about 130,000 distinct CDR3 sequences, approximately 95% of them singletons; the top ten hold approximately 0.29%. The specimen sequenced was CD8+ T cells from PBMCs. All receptors derive from a human donor with multiple sclerosis.

The genes are TRBV3-1 and TRBJ1-1; tentatively, D is TRBD1 (6 bases). This CDR3 is built from 13 residues. The germline gives CDR1 LGHDT, CDR2 YNNKEL (reference sequence). V was clipped by 1 base and J by 8 bases, with 11 bases between them. For the CDR3, the DNA is TGTGCCAGCAGCCAAGTCGAGGACAGAGAAGCTTTCTTT. Encoded protein: CASSQVEDREAFF.

The rearrangement links TRBV7-8 to TRBJ2-4; the D gene is possibly TRBD1 (6 bases). The CDR3 length is 16 residues. V was cut by 0 bases and J by 2 bases, with 11 bases left in between. Per germline, CDR1 SGHVS and CDR2 FQNEAQ. The CDR3 DNA reads TGTGCCAGCAGCTTAGCTGTACAGGGTTCCAAAAACATTCAGTACTTC. Protein: CASSLAVQGSKNIQYF.

The rearrangement uses TRBV7-8 and TRBJ2-1; 8 nucleotides line up with TRBD2. V trimming: 5 bases; J trimming: 2 bases; junction bases outside the gene matches: 8. The CDR3 has 16 residues. The germline CDR1 and CDR2 sequences are SGHVS and FQNEAQ. The CDR3 protein is CASSLQSGRPYNEQFF. In DNA, the CDR3 is TGTGCCAGCAGCCTTCAGAGCGGGAGACCCTACAATGAGCAGTTCTTC.

V is TRBV7-9 and J is TRBJ2-5; TRBD2 matches at 15 bases. CDR3 size: 17 residues. J lost 5 bases, V lost 5 bases, and 9 bases had no gene match. The germline V gene encodes CDR1 SEHNR and CDR2 FQNEAQ (reference sequence). CDR3 nucleotides: TGTGCCAGCAGCAGTTGGACTAGCGGGGGGGCGAGGGAGACCCAGTACTTC. Translating it yields CASSSWTSGGARETQYF.

The chain joins TRBV14 to TRBJ2-7; D not certain. With 0 bases removed from V and 6 bases from J, the gap between germline ends came to 12 bases. CDR3 length equals 14 residues. Per germline, CDR1 SGHDN and CDR2 FVKESK. The CDR3: CASSQDILLAEQYV. The CDR3 DNA is TGTGCCAGCAGCCAAGATATCCTCCTTGCCGAGCAGTACGTC.

The V gene is TRBV18, the J gene TRBJ2-7, with a tentative D call TRBD2 (5 bases). V was shortened by 2 bases and J by 3 bases, with 14 bases between the two germline ends. Germline CDR1 and CDR2: KGHSH and LQKENI. CDR3 length equals 15 residues. The CDR3 protein is CASSPLRELSYEQYV. CDR3 nucleotides: TGTGCCAGCTCACCATTGAGGGAGCTAAGCTACGAGCAGTACGTC.

The genes are TRBV7-9 and TRBJ1-6, with D possibly TRBD1 on 6 matching bases. The length of the CDR3 is 17 residues. The germline V gene has CDR1 SEHNR and CDR2 FQNEAQ (reference sequence). Trimming shortened V by 6 bases and J by 4 bases, and 19 bases separated the two germline ends. The CDR3 spells CASRGTSQGTYNSPLHF. Written as DNA, the CDR3 is TGTGCCAGCAGGGGGACATCGCAGGGGACATATAATTCACCCCTCCACTTT.

This rearrangement joins TRBV4-1 to TRBJ2-1; 8 bases match TRBD2. Germline loops: CDR1 MGHRA, CDR2 YSYEKL. J lost 2 bases, V lost 0 bases, and 6 bases had no gene match. This CDR3 is 17 amino acids long. In DNA, the CDR3 is TGCGCCAGCAGCCAAGATCAGGCGGGGGGACCCTACAATGAGCAGTTCTTC. Translated, it gives CASSQDQAGGPYNEQFF.

The genes are TRBV27 and TRBJ2-2; possible D gene TRBD2, 6 bases. CDR1 and CDR2 from the germline V gene are MNHEY and SMNVEV (reference sequence). The CDR3 is 12 residues long. This CDR3 is CGAGQNTGELFF. The CDR3 DNA follows: TGTGGGGCGGGGCAGAACACCGGGGAGCTGTTTTTT.

V and J are TRBV12-3 or TRBV12-4 and TRBJ2-3, with D possibly being TRBD2 (5 bases). Trimming took off 1 base at V and 2 bases at J, with 7 bases between the two ends. This CDR3 has 14 amino acids. This CDR3 is CASSLGEPTDTQYF. For the CDR3, the DNA is TGTGCCAGCAGTTTAGGGGAGCCCACAGATACGCAGTATTTT.

The chain recombines TRBV15 with TRBJ2-2; the match to TRBD2 covers 12 bases. Germline V gene data show CDR1 as LNHNV and CDR2 as YYDKDF (reference sequence). The CDR3 loop spans 16 amino acids. V was pared by 6 bases and J by 0 bases, with 2 bases of the junction left unmatched. The CDR3 region has the DNA TGTGCCACCAGGGGACTAGCGGGTTCGAACACCGGGGAGCTGTTTTTT. Translation: CATRGLAGSNTGELFF.

The sample holds a few counts of this clonotype. The CDR3 spells CASSSNTGELFF. For the CDR3, the DNA is TGTGCCAGCAGCTCTAACACCGGGGAGCTGTTTTTT. The chain carries TRBV11-2 and TRBJ2-2; D is unclear. CDR1 is SGHAT and CDR2 is FQNNGV in the germline V gene. The CDR3 length is 12 residues. Deletions cut 4 bases from V and 2 bases from J, with 2 bases between.

The V and J genes are TRBV5-6 and TRBJ1-2; no clear D gene. V lost 0 bases, J lost 8 bases, and 11 bases lay in between. CDR1 and CDR2 from the germline V gene are SGHDT and YYEEEE. This CDR3 is built from 13 residues. CDR3 in DNA: TGTGCCAGCAGCTTGGGATACACGGGGGGCTACACCTTC. Residues: CASSLGYTGGYTF.

The V call is TRBV5-1, the J call TRBJ1-2; 7 positions agree with TRBD1. The CDR3 has 16 amino acids. The germline CDR1 and CDR2 sequences are SGHRS and YFSETQ. The V and J ends lost 0 bases and 5 bases, in that order; junction bases with no gene match: 10. For the CDR3, the DNA is TGCGCCAGCAGCTTGGGGAGGACAGGAGGTGGATATGGCTACACCTTC. Translating gives CASSLGRTGGGYGYTF.

The chain has TRBV27 and TRBJ1-4; perhaps TRBD1 as D (6 bases). Germline CDR1 is MNHEY and CDR2 is SMNVEV (reference sequence). V dropped 6 bases and J dropped 8 bases, with 19 bases sitting between them. The CDR3 covers 15 residues. CDR3 amino acids: CASRSSRGLREKLFF. The CDR3 DNA sequence: TGTGCCAGCAGATCATCCAGGGGATTGAGGGAAAAACTGTTTTTT.

V gene TRBV7-9 combines with J gene TRBJ2-7, with D possibly TRBD1 on 5 matching bases. This CDR3 has 15 amino acids. Per germline, CDR1 SEHNR and CDR2 FQNEAQ (reference sequence). V gave up 4 bases and J gave up 3 bases, with 16 bases separating them. The chain's CDR3 is CASSSPPQAYYEQYF. The CDR3 region has the DNA TGTGCCAGCAGCTCACCCCCACAGGCTTACTACGAGCAGTACTTC.

The chain uses TRBV2 and TRBJ2-3, with 7 bases fitting TRBD1. This CDR3 region has 16 residues. Trimming removed 8 bases from V and 2 bases from J; junction bases left unmatched: 13. The germline V gene encodes CDR1 SNHLY and CDR2 FYNNEI. This chain's CDR3 is CASGLDRQGSTDTQYF. The CDR3 DNA sequence: TGTGCCAGCGGACTCGATCGACAGGGATCCACAGATACGCAGTATTTT. The complete variable domain, with remaining parts taken from reference TRBV2 and TRBJ2-3, reads EPEVTQTPSHQVTQMGQEVILRCVPISNHLYFYWYRQILGQKVEFLVSFYNNEISEKSEIFDDQFSVERPDGSNFTLKIRSTKLEDSAMYFCASGLDRQGSTDTQYFGPGTRLTVL.

This sequence joins TRBV7-8 and TRBJ2-7; D tentatively fits TRBD1 or TRBD2 (5 bases each). From germline, CDR1 is SGHVS and CDR2 FQNEAQ. The CDR3 has 14 amino acids. V lost 4 bases, J lost 2 bases, and 12 bases lay in between. CDR3 in amino acids: CASSYGDVTYEQYV. CDR3 nucleotides: TGTGCCAGCAGCTATGGGGACGTAACCTACGAGCAGTACGTC.

The CDR3 loop is CASSLYGENSPLHF. In nucleotides, the CDR3 is TGCGCCAGCAGCTTGTACGGGGAGAATTCACCCCTCCACTTT. This chain connects TRBV5-1 to TRBJ1-6, with D uncertain. The CDR3 is 14 amino acids. Between the trimmed V and J ends, which lost 1 base and 7 bases, there was a span of 9 bases. Germline V CDR1 and CDR2: SGHRS, YFSETQ.

The chain couples TRBV9 to TRBJ2-7; 12 positions agree with TRBD2. The germline gives CDR1 SGDLS, CDR2 YYNGEE. This CDR3 is 15 amino acids long. The V and J ends lost 4 bases and 6 bases, in that order; junction bases with no gene match: 8. The CDR3 is CASSPSGLAGREQYF. The CDR3 DNA reads as TGTGCCAGCAGCCCCTCGGGACTAGCGGGCCGCGAGCAGTACTTC.

The chain is built from TRBV11-3 and TRBJ2-1; D is possibly TRBD2 (5 bases). Germline assignment: CDR1 SGHNT and CDR2 YENEEA. V was shortened by 4 bases and J by 6 bases, with 10 bases between the two germline ends. This CDR3 comprises 13 residues. Here the CDR3 reads CASSSGSRNEQFF. The DNA of the CDR3 is TGTGCCAGCAGCTCTGGGAGTCGCAATGAGCAGTTCTTC.

The gene calls are TRBV13 and TRBJ1-3, with 7 bases aligning to TRBD1. Germline V gene data show CDR1 as PRHDT and CDR2 as FYEKMQ (reference sequence). V trimming: 5 bases; J trimming: 8 bases; junction bases outside the gene matches: 9. The CDR3 has 14 residues. This chain's CDR3 is CASSPEGQQDTIYF. The CDR3 bases are TGTGCCAGCAGCCCTGAGGGACAGCAAGACACCATATATTTT.

J is TRBJ2-7 and V is TRBV28; D tentatively fits TRBD1 or TRBD2 (5 bases each). The CDR3 spans 18 residues. Germline CDR1 is MDHEN and CDR2 is SYDVKM. V lost 0 bases to trimming and J lost 0 bases, with 18 bases between them. In DNA, the CDR3 is TGTGCCAGCAGTTTATGGAGTTGGGGGAAAGTTAGCTCCTACGAGCAGTACTTC. This encodes CASSLWSWGKVSSYEQYF.

This chain links TRBV9 with TRBJ1-2; D remains unclear. The V and J ends lost 3 bases and 6 bases respectively, with 9 bases between them. Per germline, CDR1 SGDLS and CDR2 YYNGEE. The CDR3 is made up of 12 amino acids. In DNA, the CDR3 is TGTGCCAGCAGCGCAGACATCGATGGCTACACCTTC. Translated, it gives CASSADIDGYTF. The full variable domain, its missing parts supplied by reference TRBV9 and TRBJ1-2, is DSGVTQTPKHLITATGQRVTLRCSPRSGDLSVYWYQQSLDQGLQFLIQYYNGEERAKGNILERFSAQQFPDLHSELNLSSLELGDSALYFCASSADIDGYTFGSGTRLTVV.

This sequence joins TRBV4-1 and TRBJ2-7; 7 bases are shared with TRBD2. J lost 2 bases, V lost 8 bases, and 21 bases had no gene match. CDR3 length: 18 residues. The germline gives CDR1 MGHRA, CDR2 YSYEKL. The CDR3, as DNA: TGCGCCAGCCTAGAGGATCCTGGGGGGGTAGCGGTAACCTACGAGCAGTACTTC. It translates to CASLEDPGGVAVTYEQYF.